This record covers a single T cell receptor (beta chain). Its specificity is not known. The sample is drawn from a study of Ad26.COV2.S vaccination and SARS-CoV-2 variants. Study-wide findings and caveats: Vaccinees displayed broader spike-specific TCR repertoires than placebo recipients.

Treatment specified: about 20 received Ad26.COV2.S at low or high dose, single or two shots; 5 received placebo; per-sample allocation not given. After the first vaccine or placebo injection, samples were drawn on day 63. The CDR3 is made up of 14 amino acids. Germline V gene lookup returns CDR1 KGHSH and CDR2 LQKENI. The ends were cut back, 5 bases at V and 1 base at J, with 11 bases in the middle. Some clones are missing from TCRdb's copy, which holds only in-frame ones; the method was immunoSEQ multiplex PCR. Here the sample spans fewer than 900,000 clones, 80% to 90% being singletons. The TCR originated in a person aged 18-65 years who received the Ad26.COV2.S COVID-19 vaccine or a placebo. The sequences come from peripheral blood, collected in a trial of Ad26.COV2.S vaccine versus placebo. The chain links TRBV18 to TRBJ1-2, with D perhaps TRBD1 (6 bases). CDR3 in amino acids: CASSSDSNNYGYTF. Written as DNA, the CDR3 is TGTGCCAGCTCATCGGACAGCAATAACTATGGCTACACCTTC.